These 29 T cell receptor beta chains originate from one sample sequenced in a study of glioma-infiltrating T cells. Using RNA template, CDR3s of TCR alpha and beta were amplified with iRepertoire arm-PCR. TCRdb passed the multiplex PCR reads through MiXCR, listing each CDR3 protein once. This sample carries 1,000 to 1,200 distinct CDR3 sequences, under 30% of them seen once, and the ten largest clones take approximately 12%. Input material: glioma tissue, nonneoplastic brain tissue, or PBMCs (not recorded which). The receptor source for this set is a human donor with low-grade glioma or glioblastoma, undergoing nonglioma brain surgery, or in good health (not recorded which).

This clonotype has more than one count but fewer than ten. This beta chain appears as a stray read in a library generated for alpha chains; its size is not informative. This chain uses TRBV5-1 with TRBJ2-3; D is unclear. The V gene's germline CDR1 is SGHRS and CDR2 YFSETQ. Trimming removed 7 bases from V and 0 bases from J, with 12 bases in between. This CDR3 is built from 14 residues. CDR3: CASVRTPSTDTQYF. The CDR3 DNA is TGCGCCAGCGTCCGGACGCCTAGCACAGATACGCAGTATTTT. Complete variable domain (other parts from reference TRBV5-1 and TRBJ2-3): KAGVTQTPRYLIKTRGQQVTLSCSPISGHRSVSWYQQTPGQGLQFLFEYFSETQRNKGNFPGRFSGRQFSNSRSEMNVSTLELGDSALYLCASVRTPSTDTQYFGPGTRLTVL.

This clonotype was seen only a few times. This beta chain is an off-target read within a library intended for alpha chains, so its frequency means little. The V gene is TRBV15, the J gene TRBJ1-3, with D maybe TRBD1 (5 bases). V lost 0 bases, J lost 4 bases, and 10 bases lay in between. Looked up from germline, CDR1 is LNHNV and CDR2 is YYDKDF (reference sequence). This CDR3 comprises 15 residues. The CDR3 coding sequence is TGTGCCACCAGCAGAGATACAGGCACCGGAAACACCATATATTTT. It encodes CATSRDTGTGNTIYF.

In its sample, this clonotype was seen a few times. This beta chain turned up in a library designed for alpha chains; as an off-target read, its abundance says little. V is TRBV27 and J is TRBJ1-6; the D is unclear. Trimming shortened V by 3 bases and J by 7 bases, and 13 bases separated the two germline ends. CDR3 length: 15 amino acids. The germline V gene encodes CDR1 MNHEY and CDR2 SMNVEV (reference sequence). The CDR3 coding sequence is TGTGCCAGCAGTTTTGGGCCGAAAGGAAATTCACCCCTCCACTTT. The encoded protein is CASSFGPKGNSPLHF.

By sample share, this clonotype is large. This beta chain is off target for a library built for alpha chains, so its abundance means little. The DNA of the CDR3 is TGTGCCAGCAGTTTATTGGGGGTAAAGGACACTGAAGCTTTCTTT. Translated: CASSLLGVKDTEAFF. This rearrangement joins TRBV27 to TRBJ1-1; D is possibly TRBD1 (5 bases). V lost 1 base and J lost 3, with 12 bases in between. Per the germline V gene, CDR1 is MNHEY and CDR2 is SMNVEV (reference sequence). This CDR3 comprises 15 residues.

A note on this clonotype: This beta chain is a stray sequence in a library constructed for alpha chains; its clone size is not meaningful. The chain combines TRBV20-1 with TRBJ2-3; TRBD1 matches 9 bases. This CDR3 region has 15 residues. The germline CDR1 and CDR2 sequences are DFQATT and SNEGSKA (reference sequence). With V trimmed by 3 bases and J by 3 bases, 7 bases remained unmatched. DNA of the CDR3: TGCAGTGCTAGTACTTGGGGACAGGGAACAGATACGCAGTATTTT. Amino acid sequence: CSASTWGQGTDTQYF.

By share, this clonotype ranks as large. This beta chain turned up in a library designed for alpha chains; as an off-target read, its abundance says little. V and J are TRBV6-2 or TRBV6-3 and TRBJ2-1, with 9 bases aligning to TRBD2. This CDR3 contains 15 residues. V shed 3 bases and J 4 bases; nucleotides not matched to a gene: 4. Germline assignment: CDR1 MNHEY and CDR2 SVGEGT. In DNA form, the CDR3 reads TGTGCCAGCAGTTATAGTCTAGCGGGATACAATGAGCAGTTCTTC. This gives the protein CASSYSLAGYNEQFF.

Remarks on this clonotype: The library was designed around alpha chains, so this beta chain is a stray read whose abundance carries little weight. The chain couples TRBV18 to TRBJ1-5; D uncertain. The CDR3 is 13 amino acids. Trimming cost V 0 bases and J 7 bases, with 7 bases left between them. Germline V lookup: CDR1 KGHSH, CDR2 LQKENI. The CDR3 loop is CASSPPDGQPQHF. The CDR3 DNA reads TGTGCCAGCTCACCACCCGATGGCCAGCCCCAGCATTTT.

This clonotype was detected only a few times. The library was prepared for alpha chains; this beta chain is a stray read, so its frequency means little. The CDR3 nucleotides are TGCAGTGCTAGCACTAGCGGGATGTACAATGAGCAGTTCTTC. Its translation is CSASTSGMYNEQFF. The rearrangement links TRBV20-1 to TRBJ2-1, with TRBD2 matching 10 bases. The V gene end was trimmed by 3 bases and the J gene end by 4 bases; junction bases not matched to a gene: 3. CDR3 length equals 14 residues. CDR1 is DFQATT and CDR2 is SNEGSKA in the germline V gene (reference sequence).

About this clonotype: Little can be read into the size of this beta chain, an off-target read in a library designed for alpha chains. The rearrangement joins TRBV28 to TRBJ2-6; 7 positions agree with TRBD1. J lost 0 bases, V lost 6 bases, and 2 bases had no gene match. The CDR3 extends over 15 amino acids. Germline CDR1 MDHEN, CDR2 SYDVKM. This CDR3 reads CASSDRDSGANVLTF. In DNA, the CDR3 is TGTGCCAGCAGCGACAGGGACTCTGGGGCCAACGTCCTGACTTTC.

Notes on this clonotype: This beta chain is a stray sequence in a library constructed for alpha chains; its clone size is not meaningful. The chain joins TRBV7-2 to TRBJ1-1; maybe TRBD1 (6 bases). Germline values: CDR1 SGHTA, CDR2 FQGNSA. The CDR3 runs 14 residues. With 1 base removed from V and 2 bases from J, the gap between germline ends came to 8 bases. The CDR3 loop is CASSLGTVNTEAFF. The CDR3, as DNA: TGTGCCAGCAGCTTAGGGACAGTAAACACTGAAGCTTTCTTT.

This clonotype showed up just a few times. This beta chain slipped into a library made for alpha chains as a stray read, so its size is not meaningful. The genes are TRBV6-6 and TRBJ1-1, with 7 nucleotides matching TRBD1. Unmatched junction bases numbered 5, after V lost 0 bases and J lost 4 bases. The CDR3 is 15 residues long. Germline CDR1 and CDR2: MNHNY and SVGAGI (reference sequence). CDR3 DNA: TGTGCCAGCAGTTACTCGAGGGGGCAGAGCACTGAAGCTTTCTTT. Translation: CASSYSRGQSTEAFF.

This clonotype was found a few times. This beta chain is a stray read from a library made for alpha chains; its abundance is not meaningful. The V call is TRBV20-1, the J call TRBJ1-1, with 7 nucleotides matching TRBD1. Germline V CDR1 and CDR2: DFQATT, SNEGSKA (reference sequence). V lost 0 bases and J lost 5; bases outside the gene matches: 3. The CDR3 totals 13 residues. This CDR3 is CSARDSQGTEAFF. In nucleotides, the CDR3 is TGCAGTGCTAGAGATTCACAGGGGACTGAAGCTTTCTTT.

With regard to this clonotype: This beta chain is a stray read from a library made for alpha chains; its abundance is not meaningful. In DNA, the CDR3 is TGTGCCAGCAGCCCGGGACTAGCTTTAGAGCAGTTCTTC. Translation gives CASSPGLALEQFF. The genes are TRBV7-6 and TRBJ2-1, with TRBD2 matching over 9 bases. There are 13 residues in the CDR3. Germline V gene data show CDR1 as SGHVS and CDR2 as FNYEAQ. J was trimmed by 10 bases and V by 5 bases; bases with no gene match: 6.

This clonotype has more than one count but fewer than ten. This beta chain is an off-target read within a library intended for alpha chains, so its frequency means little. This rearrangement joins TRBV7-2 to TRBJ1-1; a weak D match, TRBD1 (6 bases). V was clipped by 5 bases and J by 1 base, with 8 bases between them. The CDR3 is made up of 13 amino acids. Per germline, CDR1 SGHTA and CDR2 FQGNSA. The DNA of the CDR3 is TGTGCCAGCAGCCGGACAGAGAACACTGAAGCTTTCTTT. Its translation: CASSRTENTEAFF. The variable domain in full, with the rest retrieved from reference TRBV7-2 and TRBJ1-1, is GAGVSQSPSNKVTEKGKDVELRCDPISGHTALYWYRQSLGQGLEFLIYFQGNSAPDKSGLPSDRFSAERTGGSVSTLTIQRTQQEDSAVYLCASSRTENTEAFFGQGTRLTVV.

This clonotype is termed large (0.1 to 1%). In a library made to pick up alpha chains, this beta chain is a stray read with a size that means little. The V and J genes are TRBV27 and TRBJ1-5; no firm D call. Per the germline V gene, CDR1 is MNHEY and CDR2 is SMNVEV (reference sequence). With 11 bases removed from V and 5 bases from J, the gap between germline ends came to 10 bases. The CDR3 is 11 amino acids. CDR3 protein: CAGKGDQPQHF. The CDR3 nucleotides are TGTGCCGGTAAGGGAGATCAGCCCCAGCATTTT.

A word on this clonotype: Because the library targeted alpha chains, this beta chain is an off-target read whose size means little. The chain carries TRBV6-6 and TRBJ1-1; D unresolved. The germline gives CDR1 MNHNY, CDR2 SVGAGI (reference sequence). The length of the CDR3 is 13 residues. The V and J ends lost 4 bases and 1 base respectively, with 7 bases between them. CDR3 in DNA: TGTGCCAGCAGTTCTCCTCCGAACACTGAAGCTTTCTTT. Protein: CASSSPPNTEAFF.

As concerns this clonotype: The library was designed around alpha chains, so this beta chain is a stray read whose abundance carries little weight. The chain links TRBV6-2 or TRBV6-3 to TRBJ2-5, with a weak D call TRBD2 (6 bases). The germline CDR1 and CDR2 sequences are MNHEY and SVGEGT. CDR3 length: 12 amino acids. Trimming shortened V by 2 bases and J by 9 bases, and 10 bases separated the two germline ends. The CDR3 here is CASSYQGEAQYF. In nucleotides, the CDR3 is TGTGCCAGCAGTTACCAAGGGGAGGCCCAGTACTTC.

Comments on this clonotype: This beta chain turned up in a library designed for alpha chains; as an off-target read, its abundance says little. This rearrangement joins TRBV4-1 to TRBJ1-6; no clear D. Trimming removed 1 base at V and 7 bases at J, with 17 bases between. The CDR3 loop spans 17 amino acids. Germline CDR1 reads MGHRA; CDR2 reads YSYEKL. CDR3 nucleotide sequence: TGCGCCAGCAGCCAAGTCCTCGCGAGGTTGGCGAATTCACCCCTCCACTTT. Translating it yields CASSQVLARLANSPLHF.

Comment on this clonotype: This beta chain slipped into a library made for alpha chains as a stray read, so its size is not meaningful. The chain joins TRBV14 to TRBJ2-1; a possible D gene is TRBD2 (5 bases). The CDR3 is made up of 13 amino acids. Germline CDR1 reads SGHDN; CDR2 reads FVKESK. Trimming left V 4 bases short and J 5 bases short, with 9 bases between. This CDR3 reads CASSPDLDNEQFF. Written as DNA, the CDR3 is TGTGCCAGCAGCCCGGACTTGGACAATGAGCAGTTCTTC.

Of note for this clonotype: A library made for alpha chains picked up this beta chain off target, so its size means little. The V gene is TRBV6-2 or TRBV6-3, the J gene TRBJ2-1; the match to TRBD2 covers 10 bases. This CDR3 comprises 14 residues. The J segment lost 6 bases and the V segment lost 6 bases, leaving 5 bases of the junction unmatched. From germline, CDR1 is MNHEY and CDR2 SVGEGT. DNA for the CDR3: TGTGCCAGCAGCCCCGGGACTAGCGTCAATGAGCAGTTCTTC. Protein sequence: CASSPGTSVNEQFF.

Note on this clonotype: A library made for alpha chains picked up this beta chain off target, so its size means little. The CDR3 nucleotides read TGCAGTGCTAGAGGCGAAGAGGGGCGGAATTCACCCCTCCACTTT. It encodes CSARGEEGRNSPLHF. The chain joins TRBV20-1 to TRBJ1-6, with a weak D call TRBD1 (5 bases). This CDR3 region has 15 residues. Trimming stripped 1 base from V and 7 bases from J, with 14 bases between. Germline CDR1 DFQATT, CDR2 SNEGSKA (reference sequence).

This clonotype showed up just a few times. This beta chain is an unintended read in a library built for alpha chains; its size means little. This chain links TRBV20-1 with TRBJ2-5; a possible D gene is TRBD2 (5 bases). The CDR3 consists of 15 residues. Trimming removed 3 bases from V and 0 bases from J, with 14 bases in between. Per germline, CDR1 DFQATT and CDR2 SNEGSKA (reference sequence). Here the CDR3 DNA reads TGCAGTGCTAGCCCCCTGTCCGGGGACCAAGAGACCCAGTACTTC. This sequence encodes CSASPLSGDQETQYF.

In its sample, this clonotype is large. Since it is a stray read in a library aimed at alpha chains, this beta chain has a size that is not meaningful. In DNA, the CDR3 is TGTGCCAGCAGGAACCGGGTAGGCAATCAGCCCCAGCATTTT. Amino acids: CASRNRVGNQPQHF. J is TRBJ1-5 and V is TRBV28; D gene ambiguous. The CDR3 is 14 amino acids. Germline CDR1 reads MDHEN; CDR2 reads SYDVKM. V was trimmed by 6 bases and J by 2 bases, leaving 11 bases between them.

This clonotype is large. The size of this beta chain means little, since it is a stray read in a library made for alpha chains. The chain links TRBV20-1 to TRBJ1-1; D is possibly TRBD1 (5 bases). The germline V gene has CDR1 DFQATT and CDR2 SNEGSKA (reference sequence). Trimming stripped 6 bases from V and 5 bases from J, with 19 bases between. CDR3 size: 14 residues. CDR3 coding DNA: TGCAGTGCCCCACAGACAGCTTACAATACTGAAGCTTTCTTT. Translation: CSAPQTAYNTEAFF.

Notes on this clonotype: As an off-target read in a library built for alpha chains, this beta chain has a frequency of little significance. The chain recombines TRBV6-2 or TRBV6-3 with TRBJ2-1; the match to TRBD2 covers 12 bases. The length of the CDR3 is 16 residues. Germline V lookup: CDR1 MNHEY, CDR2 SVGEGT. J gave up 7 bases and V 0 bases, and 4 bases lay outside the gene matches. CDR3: CASSYSTSGSGNEQFF. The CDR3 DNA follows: TGTGCCAGCAGTTACTCGACTAGCGGGAGTGGAAATGAGCAGTTCTTC.

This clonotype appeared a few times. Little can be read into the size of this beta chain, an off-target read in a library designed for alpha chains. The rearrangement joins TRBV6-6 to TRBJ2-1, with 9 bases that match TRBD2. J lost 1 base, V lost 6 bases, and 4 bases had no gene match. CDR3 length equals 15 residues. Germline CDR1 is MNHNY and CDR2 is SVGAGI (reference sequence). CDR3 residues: CASSNSGRSYNEQFF. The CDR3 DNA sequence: TGTGCCAGCAGCAATAGCGGGAGATCCTACAATGAGCAGTTCTTC.

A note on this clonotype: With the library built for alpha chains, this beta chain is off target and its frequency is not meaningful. CDR3 amino acids: CASSPGGGIYEQYF. The DNA for the CDR3 is TGTGCCAGCTCTCCGGGGGGGGGGATCTACGAGCAGTACTTC. The chain has TRBV6-2 or TRBV6-3 and TRBJ2-7; 8 bases are a match to TRBD2. This CDR3 contains 14 residues. The V segment lost 8 bases and the J segment 3 bases; nucleotides outside the gene matches: 9. Germline CDR1 reads MNHEY; CDR2 reads SVGEGT.

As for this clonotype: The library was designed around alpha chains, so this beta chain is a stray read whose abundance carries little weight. CDR3 in DNA: TGTGCCACCAGCAGAGCAGTGTCCGTAGCGCGGATTTCCTACAATGAGCAGTTCTTC. It codes for CATSRAVSVARISYNEQFF. V is TRBV15 and J is TRBJ2-1; TRBD2 might be the D (5 bases). V dropped 1 base and J dropped 1 base, with 20 bases sitting between them. The CDR3 totals 19 residues. Germline assignment: CDR1 LNHNV and CDR2 YYDKDF (reference sequence).

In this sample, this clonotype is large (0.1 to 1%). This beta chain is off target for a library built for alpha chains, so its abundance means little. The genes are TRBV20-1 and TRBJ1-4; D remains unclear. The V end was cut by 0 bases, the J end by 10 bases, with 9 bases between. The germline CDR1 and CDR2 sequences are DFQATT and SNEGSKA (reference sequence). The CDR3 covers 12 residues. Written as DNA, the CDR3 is TGCAGTGCTAGAGATGCGGGTGGAAAACTGTTTTTT. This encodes CSARDAGGKLFF.